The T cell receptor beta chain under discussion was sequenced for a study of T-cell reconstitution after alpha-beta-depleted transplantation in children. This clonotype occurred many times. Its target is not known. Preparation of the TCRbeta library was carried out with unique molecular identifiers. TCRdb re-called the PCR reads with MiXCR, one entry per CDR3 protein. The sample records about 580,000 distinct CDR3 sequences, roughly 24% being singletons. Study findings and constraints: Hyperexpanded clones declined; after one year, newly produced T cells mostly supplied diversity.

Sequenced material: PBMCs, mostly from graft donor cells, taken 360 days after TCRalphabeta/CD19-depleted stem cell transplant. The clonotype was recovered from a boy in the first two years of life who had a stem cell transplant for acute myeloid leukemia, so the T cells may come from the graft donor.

The CDR3 region has the DNA TGTGCCAGCAGTTTCCAACAGAATCAGCCCCAGCATTTT. Its protein is CASSFQQNQPQHF. The chain combines TRBV28 with TRBJ1-5; no firm D call. Per germline, CDR1 MDHEN and CDR2 SYDVKM. This CDR3 spans 13 amino acids. Trimming left V 3 bases short and J 4 bases short, with 7 bases between.